One T cell receptor beta chain is described in this entry. Its specificity is not known. CDR1 is SGHRS and CDR2 is YFSETQ in the germline V gene. The CDR3 has 14 amino acids. V trimming: 2 bases; J trimming: 3 bases; junction bases outside the gene matches: 3. Study-wide results and limits: Tumor memory CD4+ T cell TCR gene usage clustered with blood and lymph node memory CD4+ cells and lymph node naive CD4+ cells.

TCRdb analysed the 5' RACE reads with MiXCR anew, one entry per CDR3 protein. The table has roughly 42,000 distinct CDR3 sequences, 22% seen once; the top ten hold around 4%. Tregs were sorted as CD4+CD25+CD127-/low cells. Sample: Tregs sorted from blood. This sequence originates from a female donor with breast cancer. The V call is TRBV5-1, the J call TRBJ2-7; the match to TRBD1 covers 9 bases. The CDR3 reads CASSFPGQGYEQYF. The CDR3 DNA is TGCGCCAGCAGCTTTCCGGGACAGGGCTACGAGCAGTACTTC.